The clone carrying this TCR beta chain was seen a few times. Its specificity is unknown. Using its own MiXCR run on the 5' RACE reads, TCRdb lists one record per CDR3 protein. Among around 590,000 distinct CDR3 sequences listed, more than 9% were seen once. The CDR3 length is 14 residues. V lost 3 bases, J lost 2 bases, and 13 bases lay in between. CDR1 is DFQATT, CDR2 SNEGSKA, per germline (reference sequence). The data were taken from a study of T cells after yellow fever vaccination. Study-wide background: The SMART-Seq v4 Ultra Low Input method served to prepare the low-cell-number fractions. Points from the study as a whole: Once the booster was given, most primary-vaccination clones reappeared, at approximately 97% for CD4 and roughly 91% for CD8. Clonotypes shared by both compartments, CD4 and CD8, made up a small share. By day 5 rather than day 15, the secondary response had peaked, though it was weaker.

This sequence was found in a man aged 25 to 45 who received the YFV17D yellow fever vaccine. The genes are TRBV20-1 and TRBJ2-5; D is ambiguous. This material consisted of PBMCs, taken on the day of the yellow fever booster vaccination. In DNA, the CDR3 is TGCAGTGCTAGCCGAGGTGGTCCTCAAGAGACCCAGTACTTC. It translates to CSASRGGPQETQYF.